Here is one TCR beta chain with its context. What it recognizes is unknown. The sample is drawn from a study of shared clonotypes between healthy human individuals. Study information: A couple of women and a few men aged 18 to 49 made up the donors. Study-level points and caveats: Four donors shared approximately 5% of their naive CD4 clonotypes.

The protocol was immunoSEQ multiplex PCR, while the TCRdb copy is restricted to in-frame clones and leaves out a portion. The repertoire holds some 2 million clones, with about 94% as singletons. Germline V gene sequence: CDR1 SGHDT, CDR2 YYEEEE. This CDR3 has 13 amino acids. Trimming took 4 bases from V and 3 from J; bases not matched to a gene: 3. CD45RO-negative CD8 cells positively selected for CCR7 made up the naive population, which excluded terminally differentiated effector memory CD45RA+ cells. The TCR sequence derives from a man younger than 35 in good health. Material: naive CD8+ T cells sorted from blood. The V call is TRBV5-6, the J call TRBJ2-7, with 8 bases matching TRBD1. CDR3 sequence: CASSRTGHYEQYF. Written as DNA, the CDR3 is TGTGCCAGCAGCCGGACAGGGCACTACGAGCAGTACTTC.